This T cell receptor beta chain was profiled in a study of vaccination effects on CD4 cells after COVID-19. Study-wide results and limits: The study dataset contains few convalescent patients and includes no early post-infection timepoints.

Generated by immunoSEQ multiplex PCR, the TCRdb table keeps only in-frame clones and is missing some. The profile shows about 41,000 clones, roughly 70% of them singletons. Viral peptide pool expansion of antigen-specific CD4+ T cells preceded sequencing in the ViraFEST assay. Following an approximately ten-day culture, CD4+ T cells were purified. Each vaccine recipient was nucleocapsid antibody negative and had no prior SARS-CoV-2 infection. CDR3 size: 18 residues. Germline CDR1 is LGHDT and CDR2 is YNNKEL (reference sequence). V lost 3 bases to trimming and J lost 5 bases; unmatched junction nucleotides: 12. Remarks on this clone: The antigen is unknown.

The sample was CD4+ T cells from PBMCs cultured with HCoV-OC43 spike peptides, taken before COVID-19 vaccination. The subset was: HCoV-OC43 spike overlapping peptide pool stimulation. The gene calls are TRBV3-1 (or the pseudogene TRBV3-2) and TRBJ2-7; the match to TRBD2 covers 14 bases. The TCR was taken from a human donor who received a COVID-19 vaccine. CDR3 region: CASSHGLGLAGAGDEQYF. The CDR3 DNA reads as TGTGCCAGCAGCCACGGATTGGGACTAGCGGGAGCTGGGGACGAGCAGTACTTC.